The 4 T cell receptor beta chains presented below share a single source sample, sequenced in a study of T-cell memory formation after mild COVID-19. Via MiXCR, TCRdb re-called the 5' RACE reads, giving one row per CDR3 protein. Of 89,000 or so distinct CDR3 sequences in the sample, roughly 12% were seen once. Sequencing used PBMCs or a T cell subset sorted from them (not recorded which). The source is a man between 18 and 35 years old who had mild COVID-19 (a few samples of this study predate the infection). Cell type and time point are not known.

This chain uses TRBV20-1 with TRBJ2-1; D call uncertain. Germline V gene data show CDR1 as DFQATT and CDR2 as SNEGSKA (reference sequence). The CDR3 sequence is 16 residues long. The V end was cut by 0 bases, the J end by 3 bases, with 15 bases between. CDR3 residues: CSARDFMEGSYNEQFF. The DNA of the CDR3 is TGCAGTGCTAGAGATTTTATGGAAGGAAGCTACAATGAGCAGTTCTTC.

The gene calls are TRBV4-1 and TRBJ1-1; D perhaps matches TRBD1 (5 bases). The CDR3 consists of 15 residues. Between the trimmed V and J ends, which lost 3 bases and 3 bases, there was a span of 14 bases. Germline V gives CDR1 MGHRA, CDR2 YSYEKL. The CDR3 DNA reads as TGCGCCAGCAGCCATCCCGGGGGGGTGGACACTGAAGCTTTCTTT. Protein product: CASSHPGGVDTEAFF.

The J gene is TRBJ2-3, the V gene TRBV7-9; no reliable D call. V was shortened by 6 bases and J by 4 bases, with 8 bases between the two germline ends. Germline CDR1 is SEHNR and CDR2 is FQNEAQ (reference sequence). The CDR3 is made up of 12 amino acids. The CDR3 DNA follows: TGTGCCAGCAGTCCCCGGGCAGATACGCAGTATTTT. Its translation is CASSPRADTQYF.

The V call is TRBV29-1, the J call TRBJ2-5, with TRBD2 identical over 11 bases. The CDR3 has 15 residues. Germline CDR1 is SQVTM and CDR2 is ANQGSEA. The V segment lost 4 bases and the J segment 3 bases; nucleotides outside the gene matches: 7. CDR3 amino acids: CSVVFSGLAEETQYF. The CDR3 coding sequence is TGCAGCGTTGTTTTCTCGGGACTAGCGGAAGAGACCCAGTACTTC.